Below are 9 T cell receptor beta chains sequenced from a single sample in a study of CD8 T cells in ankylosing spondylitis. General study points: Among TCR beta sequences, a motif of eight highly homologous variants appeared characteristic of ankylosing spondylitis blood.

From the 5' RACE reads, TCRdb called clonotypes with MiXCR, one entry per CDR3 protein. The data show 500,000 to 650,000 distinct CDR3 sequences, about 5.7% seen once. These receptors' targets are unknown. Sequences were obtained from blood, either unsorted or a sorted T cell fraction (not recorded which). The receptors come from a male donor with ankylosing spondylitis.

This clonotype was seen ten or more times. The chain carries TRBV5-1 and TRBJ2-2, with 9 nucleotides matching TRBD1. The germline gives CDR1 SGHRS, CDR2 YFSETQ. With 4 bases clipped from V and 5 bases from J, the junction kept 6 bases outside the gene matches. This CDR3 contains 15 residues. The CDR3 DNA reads TGCGCCAGCAGCATACAGGGGGCAGGAACCGGGGAGCTGTTTTTT. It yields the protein CASSIQGAGTGELFF.

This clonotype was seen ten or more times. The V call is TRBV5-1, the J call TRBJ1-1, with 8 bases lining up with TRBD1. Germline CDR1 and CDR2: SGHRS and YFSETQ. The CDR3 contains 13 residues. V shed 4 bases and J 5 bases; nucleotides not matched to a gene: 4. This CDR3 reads CASSRGQVTEAFF. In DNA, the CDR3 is TGCGCCAGCAGCCGGGGACAGGTGACTGAAGCTTTCTTT.

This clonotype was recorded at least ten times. As DNA, the CDR3 is TGTGCCAGCAGGACGGGATCCCCCTACGAGCAGTACTTC. It specifies CASRTGSPYEQYF. The rearrangement links TRBV6-6 to TRBJ2-7; D might be TRBD2 (5 bases). The germline V gene encodes CDR1 MNHNY and CDR2 SVGAGI (reference sequence). The CDR3 length is 13 residues. Trimming took off 6 bases at V and 2 bases at J, with 11 bases between the two ends.

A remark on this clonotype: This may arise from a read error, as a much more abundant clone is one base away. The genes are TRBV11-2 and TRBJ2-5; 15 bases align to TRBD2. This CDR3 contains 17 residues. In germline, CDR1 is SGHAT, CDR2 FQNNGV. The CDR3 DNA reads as TGTGCCAGCAGCTCCCTGGGACTAGCGGGGGGTAGAGAGAACCAGTACTTC. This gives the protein CASSSLGLAGGRENQYF.

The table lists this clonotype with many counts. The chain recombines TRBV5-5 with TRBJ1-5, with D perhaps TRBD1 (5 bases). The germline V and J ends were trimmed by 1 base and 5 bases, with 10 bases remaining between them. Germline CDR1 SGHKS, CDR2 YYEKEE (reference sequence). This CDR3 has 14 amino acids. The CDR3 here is CASSLTGAYQPQHF. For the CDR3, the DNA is TGTGCCAGCAGCTTGACCGGGGCCTATCAGCCCCAGCATTTT.

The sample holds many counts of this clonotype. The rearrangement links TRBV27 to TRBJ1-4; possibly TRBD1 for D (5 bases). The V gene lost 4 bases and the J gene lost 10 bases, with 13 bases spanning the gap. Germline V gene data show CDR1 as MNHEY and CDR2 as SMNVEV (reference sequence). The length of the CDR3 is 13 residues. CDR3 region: CASSSGPRGKLFF. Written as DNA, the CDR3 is TGTGCCAGCAGTTCGGGACCACGGGGAAAACTGTTTTTT.

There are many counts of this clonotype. In DNA form, the CDR3 reads TGTGCCAGCAGTCAACAGGGTGTATATGGGACCAATGAGCAGTTCTTC. Its protein is CASSQQGVYGTNEQFF. The J gene is TRBJ2-1, the V gene TRBV25-1, with a possible D match to TRBD1 (6 bases). The germline CDR1 and CDR2 sequences are MGHDK and SYGVNS. CDR3 size: 16 residues. Trimming removed 5 bases from V and 6 bases from J, with 20 bases in between.

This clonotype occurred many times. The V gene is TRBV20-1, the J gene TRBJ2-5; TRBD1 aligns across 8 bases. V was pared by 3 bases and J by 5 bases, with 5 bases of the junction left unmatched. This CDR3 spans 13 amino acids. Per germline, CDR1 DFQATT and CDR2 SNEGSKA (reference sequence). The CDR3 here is CSARRQGSETQYF. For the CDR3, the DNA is TGCAGTGCTAGGCGACAGGGGTCGGAGACCCAGTACTTC.

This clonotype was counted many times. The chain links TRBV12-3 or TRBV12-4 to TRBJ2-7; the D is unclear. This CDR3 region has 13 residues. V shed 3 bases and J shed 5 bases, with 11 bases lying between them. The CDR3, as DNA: TGTGCCAGCAGTTTGAGTGCAGCTAACGAGCAGTACTTC. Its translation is CASSLSAANEQYF.